This section outlines one TCR beta chain sequence together with its context. Its antigen is undetermined. The data were obtained in a study of blood T cells in healthy people across ages. Regarding the study as a whole: Unsorted PBMCs ruled out conclusive naive versus antigen-experienced comparison. Whereas aged donors had fewer naive CD4+ cells, long-lived donors had more of them and higher diversity.

V was shortened by 9 bases and J by 7 bases, with 22 bases between the two germline ends. This CDR3 is 14 amino acids long. Germline-derived CDR1 and CDR2 are ENHRY and SYGVKD. A second PCR, run for 7 to 11 cycles, used a sample-barcoded 5' primer plus a J-beta primer mix. Each sample provided no less than 2.5 million CDR3-containing paired-end reads. TCRdb used MiXCR to reprocess the 5' RACE reads, holding one entry per CDR3 protein. The table has 1.5 million to 1.8 million distinct CDR3 sequences, approximately 42% seen once. The sequenced sample consisted of blood. The chain links TRBV10-3 to TRBJ2-7; TRBD1 might be the D (5 bases). This receptor was obtained from a woman younger than 35 in good health. CDR3 coding DNA: TGTGCCATGGGAAGGGGTTCCTCCTACAATGAGCAGTACTTC. This sequence encodes CAMGRGSSYNEQYF.